Listed here are 25 T cell receptor beta chains from one sample, sequenced in a study of blood T cell repertoires in COVID-19. Measured with immunoSEQ multiplex PCR; TCRdb has only the in-frame clones, and not every one. Among 250,000 to 300,000 clones listed, about nine tenths were seen once. The specimen sequenced was peripheral blood. The receptors shown here come from a woman in her 50s who had recovered from COVID-19.

The chain couples TRBV7-9 to TRBJ2-4; TRBD1 matches 8 bases. Trimming cost V 5 bases and J 6 bases; bases outside gene matches: 6. Germline V CDR1 and CDR2: SEHNR, FQNEAQ (reference sequence). The CDR3 is 14 residues long. DNA of the CDR3: TGTGCCAGCAGCCCCGGACAGGGCCGAAACATTCAGTACTTC. Translating it yields CASSPGQGRNIQYF. The variable domain in full, completed from reference TRBV7-9 and TRBJ2-4, reads DTGVSQNPRHKITKRGQNVTFRCDPISEHNRLYWYRQTLGQGPEFLTYFQNEAQLEKSRLLSDRFSAERPKGSFSTLEIQRTEQGDSAMYLCASSPGQGRNIQYFGAGTRLSVL.

The V gene is TRBV6-5, the J gene TRBJ2-7; maybe TRBD2 (7 bases). This CDR3 region has 13 residues. Between the trimmed V and J ends, which lost 7 bases and 6 bases, there was a span of 16 bases. Per the germline V gene, CDR1 is MNHEY and CDR2 is SVGAGI. CDR3 loop: CASNSRGATEQYF. In DNA, the CDR3 is TGTGCCAGCAACAGTCGGGGGGCAACCGAGCAGTACTTC.

The rearrangement links TRBV6-6 to TRBJ1-5; perhaps TRBD1 as D (6 bases). This CDR3 spans 12 amino acids. The germline V gene has CDR1 MNHNY and CDR2 SVGAGI (reference sequence). The V end lost 7 bases, the J end lost 2 bases, and 6 bases lay between the germline ends. The CDR3 loop is CASNRGNQPQHF. The CDR3 nucleotides read TGTGCCAGCAACAGGGGCAATCAGCCCCAGCATTTT.

The genes are TRBV7-9 and TRBJ2-2, with 8 bases identical to TRBD1. CDR1 and CDR2 (germline): SEHNR, FQNEAQ (reference sequence). The V segment lost 2 bases and the J segment 6 bases; nucleotides outside the gene matches: 2. This CDR3 has 14 residues. For the CDR3, the DNA is TGTGCCAGCAGCTTATTACAGGGGGCCGGGGAGCTGTTTTTT. This translates into CASSLLQGAGELFF.

J is TRBJ2-1 and V is TRBV11-2; 8 bases line up with TRBD1. Germline CDR1 is SGHAT and CDR2 is FQNNGV. Unmatched junction bases numbered 2, after V lost 2 bases and J lost 8 bases. CDR3 size: 13 residues. The CDR3 sequence is CASSLSGGHEQFF. The CDR3 DNA sequence: TGTGCCAGCAGCTTATCAGGGGGCCATGAGCAGTTCTTC.

This chain uses TRBV4-3 with TRBJ2-1; tentatively, D is TRBD2 (5 bases). CDR1 is LGHNA and CDR2 is YSLEER in the germline V gene. The V gene lost 0 bases and the J gene lost 8 bases, with 11 bases spanning the gap. The CDR3 totals 14 residues. CDR3 loop: CASSQDILVDEQFF. DNA of the CDR3: TGCGCCAGCAGCCAAGATATACTAGTCGATGAGCAGTTCTTC.

The chain combines TRBV28 with TRBJ1-1; 10 nucleotides line up with TRBD1. Unmatched junction bases numbered 7, after V lost 3 bases and J lost 9 bases. Germline CDR1 is MDHEN and CDR2 is SYDVKM. The CDR3 extends over 14 amino acids. The CDR3 coding sequence is TGTGCCAGCAGTTTCCCCCAGGACAGGGGGAAAGCTTTCTTT. It translates to CASSFPQDRGKAFF.

The gene calls are TRBV19 and TRBJ2-7, with a weak D call TRBD1 (5 bases). Trimming pared 4 bases from V and 1 base from J, leaving 5 bases between. Germline V gene sequence: CDR1 LNHDA, CDR2 SQIVND (reference sequence). CDR3 length: 12 amino acids. The CDR3 sequence: CASSTGSYEQYF. DNA for the CDR3: TGTGCCAGTAGTACAGGGTCCTACGAGCAGTACTTC.

As regards this clone: Other nucleotide sequences from this sample produce the same CDR3. The CDR3 DNA follows: TGTGCCAGCAGCTTAGGAGGGCTAGGCTACACCTTC. Protein: CASSLGGLGYTF. This sequence joins TRBV7-2 and TRBJ1-2; D unresolved. The V and J ends lost 1 base and 8 bases respectively, with 8 bases between them. The CDR3 runs to 12 residues. Germline-derived CDR1 and CDR2 are SGHTA and FQGNSA.

This chain links TRBV28 with TRBJ1-1; D unclear. Germline-derived CDR1 and CDR2 are MDHEN and SYDVKM. With 5 bases removed from V and 8 bases from J, the gap between germline ends came to 9 bases. This CDR3 spans 11 amino acids. The CDR3, as DNA: TGTGCCAGCAGTCTGACTGAAGAAGCTTTCTTT. Its translation: CASSLTEEAFF.

The genes are TRBV2 and TRBJ1-2; D is possibly TRBD1 (5 bases). CDR1 is SNHLY, CDR2 FYNNEI, per germline. This CDR3 has 12 residues. Between the trimmed V and J ends, which lost 7 bases and 7 bases, there was a span of 13 bases. CDR3 coding DNA: TGTGCCAGCAAGGCGGGGCCCGGTGGCTACACCTTC. Its translation is CASKAGPGGYTF. Variable domain in full (rest from reference TRBV2 and TRBJ1-2): EPEVTQTPSHQVTQMGQEVILRCVPISNHLYFYWYRQILGQKVEFLVSFYNNEISEKSEIFDDQFSVERPDGSNFTLKIRSTKLEDSAMYFCASKAGPGGYTFGSGTRLTVV.

The genes are TRBV6-2 or TRBV6-3 and TRBJ1-1; TRBD1 might be the D (6 bases). In germline, CDR1 is MNHEY, CDR2 SVGEGT. The V end lost 4 bases, the J end lost 7 bases, and 16 bases lay between the germline ends. CDR3 length: 14 amino acids. The CDR3 nucleotides read TGTGCCAGCAGTTCCTCCCCGGACAGACTTGAAGCTTTCTTT. It yields the protein CASSSSPDRLEAFF.

The rearrangement links TRBV5-6 to TRBJ2-5; D unclear. The germline V and J ends were trimmed by 1 base and 0 bases, with 16 bases remaining between them. Germline values: CDR1 SGHDT, CDR2 YYEEEE. The CDR3 loop spans 17 amino acids. The CDR3 loop reads CASSLRPLIGYQETQYF. The CDR3 DNA sequence: TGTGCCAGCAGCTTGCGGCCACTAATTGGATACCAAGAGACCCAGTACTTC.

The genes are TRBV3-1 (or the pseudogene TRBV3-2) and TRBJ2-5, with 8 bases lining up with TRBD2. The length of the CDR3 is 17 residues. Losses at the gene ends were 4 bases for V and 2 bases for J; bases not matched to a gene: 12. The germline CDR1 and CDR2 sequences are LGHDT and YNNKEL (reference sequence). The CDR3 spells CASSPFPPGTRQETQYF. The CDR3 region has the DNA TGTGCCAGCAGCCCTTTTCCCCCCGGGACTAGACAAGAGACCCAGTACTTC.

The chain combines TRBV6-1 with TRBJ1-3; D not certain. The CDR3 is 15 residues long. Germline V gene data show CDR1 as MNHNS and CDR2 as SASEGT. The V gene lost 2 bases and the J gene lost 2 bases, with 10 bases spanning the gap. CDR3 protein: CASSESGWAGNTIYF. CDR3 nucleotide sequence: TGTGCCAGCAGTGAATCAGGATGGGCTGGAAACACCATATATTTT.

J is TRBJ2-6 and V is TRBV9; 11 bases line up with TRBD1. After removal of 2 bases from V and 0 bases from J, the junction contained 4 bases not matched to a gene. Germline CDR1 reads SGDLS; CDR2 reads YYNGEE. This CDR3 has 18 amino acids. Written as DNA, the CDR3 is TGTGCCAGCAGCGTGACCGGGACAGGGGGCTCTGGGGCCAACGTCCTGACTTTC. As protein: CASSVTGTGGSGANVLTF. Based on the CDR3 plus reference TRBV9 and TRBJ2-6, the full variable domain is DSGVTQTPKHLITATGQRVTLRCSPRSGDLSVYWYQQSLDQGLQFLIQYYNGEERAKGNILERFSAQQFPDLHSELNLSSLELGDSALYFCASSVTGTGGSGANVLTFGAGSRLTVL.

The chain carries TRBV2 and TRBJ2-5, with D uncertain. The germline V and J ends were trimmed by 4 bases and 7 bases, with 25 bases remaining between them. Germline V gene data show CDR1 as SNHLY and CDR2 as FYNNEI. The CDR3 has 17 amino acids. The CDR3 DNA follows: TGTGCCAGCAGTGGCCACGGAGTTGGAGTAGTGGAGTGGACCCAGTACTTC. Amino acids: CASSGHGVGVVEWTQYF.

This rearrangement joins TRBV11-2 to TRBJ2-7; D is unclear. CDR1 SGHAT and CDR2 FQNNGV come from the germline V gene. This CDR3 is 13 amino acids long. Between the trimmed V and J ends, which lost 5 bases and 2 bases, there was a span of 10 bases. This CDR3 reads CASSQTRTYEQYF. CDR3 nucleotides: TGTGCCAGCAGCCAGACAAGAACCTACGAGCAGTACTTC.

This rearrangement joins TRBV4-2 to TRBJ2-2; a possible D gene is TRBD2 (6 bases). The CDR3 runs 17 residues. V shed 4 bases and J shed 5 bases, with 20 bases lying between them. The germline V gene encodes CDR1 LGHNA and CDR2 YNFKEQ. Here the CDR3 reads CASSPLLGDSRTGELFF. Written as DNA, the CDR3 is TGTGCCAGCAGCCCCCTATTGGGGGACTCTAGGACCGGGGAGCTGTTTTTT.

This sequence joins TRBV3-1 (or the pseudogene TRBV3-2) and TRBJ2-1; 8 nucleotides line up with TRBD2. Losses at the gene ends were 0 bases for V and 4 bases for J; bases not matched to a gene: 8. This CDR3 region has 17 residues. Germline assignment: CDR1 LGHDT and CDR2 YNNKEL (reference sequence). The CDR3: CASSQDREGATYNEQFF. DNA of the CDR3: TGTGCCAGCAGCCAAGATCGGGAGGGCGCCACTTACAATGAGCAGTTCTTC.

The rearrangement uses TRBV7-3 and TRBJ2-1, with D possibly being TRBD1 (6 bases). The CDR3 sequence is 13 residues long. V lost 1 base, J lost 7 bases, and 8 bases lay in between. In germline, CDR1 is SGHTA, CDR2 FQGTGA. The CDR3 DNA is TGTGCCAGCAGCTTAAACAGGGAAAATGAGCAGTTCTTC. This translates into CASSLNRENEQFF. Combining the CDR3 with reference TRBV7-3 and TRBJ2-1 gives the whole variable domain GAGVSQTPSNKVTEKGKYVELRCDPISGHTALYWYRQSLGQGPEFLIYFQGTGAADDSGLPNDRFFAVRPEGSVSTLKIQRTERGDSAVYLCASSLNRENEQFFGPGTRLTVL.

This chain uses TRBV5-4 with TRBJ2-1; D may be TRBD2 (5 bases). CDR3 size: 15 residues. The germline V and J ends were trimmed by 0 bases and 6 bases, with 13 bases remaining between them. Germline CDR1 reads SGHNT; CDR2 reads YYREEE (reference sequence). CDR3 sequence reads: CASSLVSGVFNEQFF. CDR3 bases: TGTGCCAGCAGCTTGGTTTCCGGGGTCTTCAATGAGCAGTTCTTC.

This clone turned up a few times. The chain is built from TRBV7-2 and TRBJ1-2; 10 bases fit TRBD1. Germline values: CDR1 SGHTA, CDR2 FQGNSA. The V and J ends lost 4 bases and 4 bases, in that order; junction bases with no gene match: 3. The CDR3 has 14 amino acids. For the CDR3, the DNA is TGTGCCAGCAGCTCGGGACAGGGGTCCTATGGCTACACCTTC. It encodes CASSSGQGSYGYTF.

J is TRBJ1-2 and V is TRBV5-1, with D maybe TRBD1 (5 bases). Germline loops: CDR1 SGHRS, CDR2 YFSETQ. The CDR3 has 13 amino acids. V was cut by 4 bases and J by 3 bases, with 10 bases left in between. The CDR3 spells CASSLREHYGYTF. As DNA, the CDR3 is TGCGCCAGCAGCCTCAGGGAACACTATGGCTACACCTTC.

This chain links TRBV29-1 with TRBJ2-1; no reliable D call. CDR3 length: 14 residues. Germline-derived CDR1 and CDR2 are SQVTM and ANQGSEA. V dropped 7 bases and J dropped 4 bases, with 17 bases sitting between them. The CDR3 region is CSAEGGPTYNEQFF. CDR3 sequence (DNA): TGCAGCGCAGAAGGCGGTCCAACTTACAATGAGCAGTTCTTC.